This T cell receptor (beta chain) comes out of a study of blood T cell repertoires in COVID-19. This clone was counted at least ten times. CDR1 is PRHDT and CDR2 is FYEKMQ in the germline V gene (reference sequence). With V trimmed by 4 bases and J by 0 bases, 10 bases remained unmatched. CDR3 length equals 18 residues. Participant ages covered about 18 to 89 years across 25 or so US areas. Participants' own reports of clinical history determined their cohort assignment. Within 2 weeks before study entry, exposed participants met a COVID-19 case. Assay: immunoSEQ multiplex PCR; the TCRdb copy retains only in-frame clones and omits some. The sample shows approximately 140,000 clones, roughly 84% of them seen only once.

The TCR comes from a woman aged 45-59 years who had been exposed to COVID-19. Sequencing was performed on PBMCs or T cells enriched from blood (not recorded which). The chain is built from TRBV13 and TRBJ2-7, with 12 bases fitting TRBD2. The CDR3 nucleotides read TGTGCCAGCAGCTACCGACTAGCGGGGGTAACGGGCTCCTACGAGCAGTACTTC. This codes for CASSYRLAGVTGSYEQYF.